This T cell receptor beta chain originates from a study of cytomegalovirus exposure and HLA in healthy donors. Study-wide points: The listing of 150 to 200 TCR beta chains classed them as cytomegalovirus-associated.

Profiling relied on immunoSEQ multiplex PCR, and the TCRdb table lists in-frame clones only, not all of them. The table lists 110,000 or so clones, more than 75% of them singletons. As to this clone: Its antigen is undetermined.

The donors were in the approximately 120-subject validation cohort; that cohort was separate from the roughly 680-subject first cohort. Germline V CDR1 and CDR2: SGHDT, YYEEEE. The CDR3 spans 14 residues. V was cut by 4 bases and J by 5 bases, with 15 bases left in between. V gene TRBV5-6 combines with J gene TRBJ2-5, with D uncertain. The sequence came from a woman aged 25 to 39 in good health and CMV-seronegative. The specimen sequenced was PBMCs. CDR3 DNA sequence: TGTGCCAGCAGCCCTTCCCCCTCCAGGGAGACCCAGTACTTC. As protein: CASSPSPSRETQYF.